The 21 T cell receptor beta chains in this list originate from one sample, sequenced in a study of CD8+ T cells in alopecia areata. After isolation, RNA underwent reverse transcription to generate cDNA as the sequencing template. Data came from immunoSEQ multiplex PCR; TCRdb stores just in-frame clones and leaves some out. This table holds around 70,000 clones, around 30% found once. Sample treatment: oral pan-JAK inhibitor, 5-10 mg twice daily. The sequenced sample was CD8+ T cells sorted from blood, obtained at week 4, from a patient treated with tofacitinib. Receptors originate from a human donor with alopecia areata.

This clone showed up just a few times. V is TRBV29-1 and J is TRBJ1-3; D not resolved. The CDR3 has 11 amino acids. CDR1 and CDR2 from the germline V gene are SQVTM and ANQGSEA. Trimming took 7 bases from V and 4 from J, leaving 8 bases between them. CDR3 region: CSAEDGNTIYF. In DNA, the CDR3 is TGCAGCGCCGAGGACGGAAACACCATATATTTT.

This clone was seen a handful of times. V is TRBV25-1 and J is TRBJ1-2; TRBD1 might be the D (5 bases). The CDR3 has 14 residues. Trimming shortened V by 4 bases and J by 3 bases, and 12 bases separated the two germline ends. Germline V gene sequence: CDR1 MGHDK, CDR2 SYGVNS. The CDR3 protein is CASSADSLYYGYTF. The CDR3 DNA is TGTGCCAGCAGTGCTGACAGCCTTTACTATGGCTACACCTTC.

The chain joins TRBV19 to TRBJ2-1; no firm D call. This CDR3 contains 12 residues. V lost 10 bases, J lost 0 bases, and 7 bases lay in between. Germline CDR1 reads LNHDA; CDR2 reads SQIVND (reference sequence). The DNA of the CDR3 is TGTGCCACTGGGGTCTCCTACAATGAGCAGTTCTTC. It yields the protein CATGVSYNEQFF. Complete variable domain (other parts from reference TRBV19 and TRBJ2-1): DGGITQSPKYLFRKEGQNVTLSCEQNLNHDAMYWYRQDPGQGLRLIYYSQIVNDFQKGDIAEGYSVSREKKESFPLTVTSAQKNPTAFYLCATGVSYNEQFFGPGTRLTVL.

The genes are TRBV11-2 and TRBJ2-5, with 13 bases aligning to TRBD2. This CDR3 has 16 amino acids. Per germline, CDR1 SGHAT and CDR2 FQNNGV. The V and J ends lost 4 bases and 5 bases, in that order; junction bases with no gene match: 7. This chain's CDR3 is CASSSTGTSGIETQYF. DNA of the CDR3: TGTGCCAGCAGCTCAACCGGGACTAGCGGGATCGAGACCCAGTACTTC.

A few counts support this clone. The V gene is TRBV30, the J gene TRBJ2-2; D is unresolved. V shed 3 bases and J shed 7 bases, with 9 bases lying between them. The CDR3 length is 12 residues. CDR1 GTSNPN and CDR2 SVGIG come from the germline V gene (reference sequence). The CDR3 protein is CAWRPFGGELFF. Written as DNA, the CDR3 is TGTGCCTGGAGGCCCTTCGGCGGGGAGCTGTTTTTT. The full variable domain, its missing parts supplied by reference TRBV30 and TRBJ2-2, is SQTIHQWPATLVQPVGSPLSLECTVEGTSNPNLYWYRQAAGRGLQLLFYSVGIGQISSEVPQNLSASRPQDRQFILSSKKLLLSDSGFYLCAWRPFGGELFFGEGSRLTVL.

The chain is built from TRBV7-2 and TRBJ2-7; D ambiguous. CDR1 SGHTA and CDR2 FQGNSA come from the germline V gene. Trimming pared 5 bases from V and 3 bases from J, leaving 11 bases between. This CDR3 is 13 amino acids long. The CDR3 loop is CASSDGVGYEQYF. The DNA of the CDR3 is TGTGCCAGCAGCGATGGCGTAGGCTACGAGCAGTACTTC.

This clone has more than one count but fewer than ten. J is TRBJ1-1 and V is TRBV29-1, with D perhaps matching TRBD1 (5 bases). Germline CDR1 is SQVTM and CDR2 is ANQGSEA. The V end was cut by 3 bases, the J end by 3 bases, with 8 bases between. The CDR3 sequence is 12 residues long. The CDR3, as DNA: TGCAGCGTTGATGCCAGGGACACTGAAGCTTTCTTT. Protein product: CSVDARDTEAFF. The whole variable domain, filled in from reference TRBV29-1 and TRBJ1-1, reads SAVISQKPSRDICQRGTSLTIQCQVDSQVTMMFWYRQQPGQSLTLIATANQGSEATYESGFVIDKFPISRPNLTFSTLTVSNMSPEDSSIYLCSVDARDTEAFFGQGTRLTVV.

This CDR3 is CASSPPATGAKNIQYF. The CDR3, as DNA: TGTGCCAGCAGCCCCCCGGCTACAGGGGCCAAAAACATTCAGTACTTC. V gene TRBV9 combines with J gene TRBJ2-4, with a possible D match to TRBD1 (6 bases). Germline V gene lookup returns CDR1 SGDLS and CDR2 YYNGEE. The CDR3 totals 16 residues. Trimming removed 4 bases at V and 1 base at J, with 15 bases between.

The gene calls are TRBV29-1 and TRBJ1-1; perhaps TRBD1 as D (5 bases). Per germline, CDR1 SQVTM and CDR2 ANQGSEA. There are 12 residues in the CDR3. V dropped 6 bases and J dropped 6 bases, with 14 bases sitting between them. The CDR3 DNA reads as TGCAGCGTGCGCTGGGGGAGCGCTGAAGCTTTCTTT. This translates into CSVRWGSAEAFF.

This sequence joins TRBV19 and TRBJ2-2, with D tentatively TRBD1 or TRBD2 (5 bases each). Germline CDR1 LNHDA, CDR2 SQIVND (reference sequence). Deletions cut 5 bases from V and 3 bases from J, with 13 bases between. The CDR3 contains 15 residues. The DNA of the CDR3 is TGTGCCAGTAGTCCCCGACGGGGCTACACCGGGGAGCTGTTTTTT. Translated, it gives CASSPRRGYTGELFF.

The chain couples TRBV7-9 to TRBJ2-5, with D maybe TRBD2 (7 bases). V dropped 5 bases and J dropped 4 bases, with 20 bases sitting between them. Germline V gene lookup returns CDR1 SEHNR and CDR2 FQNEAQ (reference sequence). CDR3 size: 16 residues. The CDR3 DNA follows: TGTGCCAGCAGCCCACCGGCGGGCGGGGGCCGAGAGACCCAGTACTTC. It specifies CASSPPAGGGRETQYF.

In its sample, this clone was seen once. This rearrangement joins TRBV30 to TRBJ2-7; 8 bases line up with TRBD1. CDR1 and CDR2 (germline): GTSNPN, SVGIG (reference sequence). The CDR3 consists of 13 residues. The J segment lost 5 bases and the V segment lost 3 bases, leaving 6 bases of the junction unmatched. The CDR3 nucleotides read TGTGCCTGGAGGAGGACAGGGTCCGACGAGCAGTACTTC. Translation: CAWRRTGSDEQYF.

This clone was recorded a few times. This chain joins TRBV4-1 and TRBJ2-3, with D unresolved. CDR1 MGHRA and CDR2 YSYEKL come from the germline V gene. Trimming removed 4 bases at V and 6 bases at J, with 8 bases between. The CDR3 extends over 12 amino acids. The CDR3 nucleotides are TGCGCCAGCAGCCCAGATCGGGATACGCAGTATTTT. Translation gives CASSPDRDTQYF.

V usage is TRBV19 and J usage is TRBJ1-1, with TRBD1 matching over 10 bases. Per the germline V gene, CDR1 is LNHDA and CDR2 is SQIVND (reference sequence). This CDR3 is 14 amino acids long. Germline trimming cut 3 bases from V and 4 bases from J; bases unmatched to any gene: 2. The CDR3 DNA reads TGTGCCAGTAGTATGGGGACAGGGGCCACTGAAGCTTTCTTT. Amino acid sequence: CASSMGTGATEAFF.

This clone was picked up a small number of times. J is TRBJ2-7 and V is TRBV27; D ambiguous. The CDR3 totals 13 residues. Germline lookup yields CDR1 MNHEY and CDR2 SMNVEV (reference sequence). V dropped 4 bases and J dropped 6 bases, with 13 bases sitting between them. In DNA form, the CDR3 reads TGTGCCAGCAGTTATACTCAGGCAGGCGAGCAGTACTTC. As protein: CASSYTQAGEQYF.

The chain couples TRBV5-6 to TRBJ2-7; possibly TRBD1 for D (5 bases). CDR3 length equals 12 residues. Germline CDR1 SGHDT, CDR2 YYEEEE. Trimming stripped 1 base from V and 6 bases from J, with 8 bases between. The CDR3 DNA reads TGTGCCAGCAGCTTGCAGGGATCCGAGCAGTACTTC. It encodes CASSLQGSEQYF.

The V gene is TRBV6-5, the J gene TRBJ2-2; D is perhaps TRBD1 (6 bases). With 2 bases removed from V and 3 bases from J, the gap between germline ends came to 13 bases. Germline CDR1 and CDR2: MNHEY and SVGAGI. This CDR3 is 16 amino acids long. The CDR3 loop reads CASSYGSQGHTGELFF. In nucleotides, the CDR3 is TGTGCCAGCAGTTACGGAAGCCAGGGGCACACCGGGGAGCTGTTTTTT.

The chain is built from TRBV5-6 and TRBJ2-3, with D maybe TRBD2 (6 bases). Germline V gene lookup returns CDR1 SGHDT and CDR2 YYEEEE. Trimming took off 0 bases at V and 3 bases at J, with 14 bases between the two ends. There are 16 residues in the CDR3. CDR3 in DNA: TGTGCCAGCAGCTTGGGGGGCTTGCGGGGAACAGATACGCAGTATTTT. Translation gives CASSLGGLRGTDTQYF.

This clone was detected ten times or more. This chain connects TRBV28 to TRBJ2-1; no definite D call. Germline-derived CDR1 and CDR2 are MDHEN and SYDVKM. V dropped 0 bases and J dropped 8 bases, with 11 bases sitting between them. This CDR3 has 14 residues. CDR3 region: CASSLWLERHEQFF. The DNA for the CDR3 is TGTGCCAGCAGTTTATGGCTCGAGCGTCATGAGCAGTTCTTC.

The V call is TRBV29-1, the J call TRBJ2-7, with D possibly being TRBD1 (5 bases). Germline loops: CDR1 SQVTM, CDR2 ANQGSEA. Trimming removed 7 bases from V and 0 bases from J, with 13 bases in between. This CDR3 comprises 13 residues. In nucleotides, the CDR3 is TGCAGCGCCTGGGGCTGGAACTCCTACGAGCAGTACTTC. As protein: CSAWGWNSYEQYF.

The chain links TRBV29-1 to TRBJ2-2; D is ambiguous. V was shortened by 5 bases and J by 5 bases, with 9 bases between the two germline ends. The V gene's germline CDR1 is SQVTM and CDR2 ANQGSEA. There are 12 residues in the CDR3. The CDR3 protein is CSVRWGTGELFF. CDR3 in DNA: TGCAGCGTTCGATGGGGTACCGGGGAGCTGTTTTTT.